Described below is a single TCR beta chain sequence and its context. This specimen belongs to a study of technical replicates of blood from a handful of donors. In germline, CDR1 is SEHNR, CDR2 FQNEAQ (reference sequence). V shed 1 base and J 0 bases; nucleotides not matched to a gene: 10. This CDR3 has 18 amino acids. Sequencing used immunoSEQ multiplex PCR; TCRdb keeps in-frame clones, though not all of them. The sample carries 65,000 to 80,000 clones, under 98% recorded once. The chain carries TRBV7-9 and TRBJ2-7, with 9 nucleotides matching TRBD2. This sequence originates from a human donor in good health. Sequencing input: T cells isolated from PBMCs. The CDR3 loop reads CASSLDKEEAGGSYEQYF. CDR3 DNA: TGTGCCAGCAGCTTAGATAAGGAGGAAGCGGGAGGCTCCTACGAGCAGTACTTC.